This T cell receptor (beta chain) originates from a study of cytomegalovirus exposure and HLA in healthy donors (dated by TCRdb to about 2017). Background on the whole study: An earlier analysis of more than 550 of the donors reported about 300 Gb of sequence data and 100 million to 120 million unique TCR beta sequences obtained from roughly 180 million T cells. Among the roughly 400 genotyped donors, around 81% belonged to the genetic ancestry cluster associated with self-reported Caucasian donors. Genome-wide SNP genotypes for about 65% of the 666 donors were used in a later genetic analysis, which treated that subset as a discovery cohort. Both class I and class II loci were covered by HLA typing, at four-digit resolution. Typing coverage varied by locus: about 620-630 donors for A, B, C, DRB1 and DQB1; more than 500 for DQA1; more than 600 for DPA1; more than 450 for DPB1. Rather than drawing on any new phenotypic data, the later analysis identified candidate immune exposures from TCR beta sequences and the way those sequences occurred across donors. A separate validation cohort of 100 to 150 different subjects was used in addition to the approximately 610-subject first cohort. In a later analysis, previously published TCR beta repertoires from 550 to 700 donors were re-analyzed and high-resolution HLA genotyping was added so that TCR occurrence patterns could be studied. Every repertoire in the discovery cohort had been generated on one and the same sequencing platform. The study was designed to test whether signatures of past pathogen exposure could be identified by cataloging public T cell receptors. About 330 gigabases of sequencing data and tens of millions of unique TCR sequences made up an early release that covered nearly 650 HLA-typed donors. Donor age, sex, ethnicity and CMV serostatus were compiled together with the repertoire data. Roughly five DR-DQ haplotypes were handled as single units for association and clustering, since linkage in the cohort was strong. To predict cytomegalovirus infection status, the study combined high-throughput TCR immunosequencing, statistical association of individual TCRs with disease status, and machine learning. In an earlier analysis of a few hundred of the donors, high-throughput TCR beta sequencing was used to judge whether each TCR beta V gene segment behaved as functional or pseudogenic. Using immunosequencing, the study profiled T cell repertoires from 666 subjects and related those repertoires to cytomegalovirus serostatus. On average, roughly 240,000 unique TCR beta nucleotide sequences were sequenced per donor among several hundred genotyped donors of the cohort, with approximately 18% of those sequences being non-productive.

The cohort consisted of some 730 healthy bone marrow donors. At the time of sampling, every cohort member was nominally healthy, though immune exposures that went unrecorded were likely present. The donor tested CMV seronegative, placing the donor among the 352 seronegative members of the cohort. Every donor gave a peripheral blood sample, and the peripheral blood mononuclear cells from that sample were used for TCR beta sequencing. Genomic DNA was extracted from the blood cell samples with the Qiagen DNeasy Blood Extraction Kit. Comment on this clone: The clone's antigen remains unknown. The CDR3 does not end in the conserved phenylalanine or tryptophan, so this is likely a read error.

V is pared back by 0 bases and J by 5 bases, with 10 bases lying between the germline termini. CDR1 and CDR2 (GTSNPN, SVGIG) derive from the germline V gene (reference sequence). The CDR3 is 14 amino acids in total, end residues counted. Left in the record is the CDR3 DNA by itself, 42 bases read in frame from the first base. Overall study results and their limits: When HLA alleles, especially DR and DQ, strongly co-occurred, TCR associations were difficult to assign to individual alleles. In a later analysis, HLA-associated TCR beta chains showed more clonal expansion and lower generation probabilities than non-associated chains that were equally common. A later genetic analysis associated a missense DCLRE1C variant with V-gene and J-gene trimming of TCR beta chains, and an independent cohort replicated the association. Across donors, most TCR sequences were observed very rarely, whereas some public TCRs were present in many individuals. CMV serostatus was the only immune exposure information available for the cohort. A further reported finding was that TCR beta sequences accurately predicted the HLA-A and HLA-B alleles for most subjects in the first cohort. In the study, approximately 160 TCR beta chains were listed as associated with cytomegalovirus. In both the original and validation cohorts, the classifier was reported to diagnose cytomegalovirus status with high specificity and sensitivity. The authors suggested that the approach could potentially be generalized to other disease states and immunological phenotypes. In a later analysis, several top co-occurrence clusters were reported to appear linked to parvovirus B19, influenza, CMV and Epstein-Barr virus. A later genetic analysis reported fewer N-insertions in productive TCRs among donors in an Asian-associated ancestry cluster than the roughly 650-donor mean. Because some donors lacked HLA typing at each locus, the association tests relied only on the typed subset. In a later analysis, most CMV-associated TCR beta chains were found to appear HLA-restricted, with HLA associations seemingly driven largely by CMV exposure. In an earlier analysis of some 640 of the donors, most TCR beta V segments were observed in productive rearrangements about 90% or about 30% of the time, broadly matching IMGT annotations. This cohort had only TCR beta chains sequenced, and the lack of alpha or paired-chain data limited which features could be detected. Correlated functional status among segregating V segments might be attributable to linkage disequilibrium, but an unknown experimental factor could not be ruled out. A group of highly shared sequence variants was considered likely to be a technical artifact of the sequencing pipeline. Specific HLA alleles were associated with over 15,000 TCR beta sequences at a false discovery rate of 0.05 in a later analysis. According to a later analysis, TCR association rates differed among HLA loci, with DRB1 alleles showing the most associated TCRs and HLA-C alleles showing the fewest. Some 16 rarely observed V segments, including chromosome 9 orphons, were excluded from the earlier analysis of about 500 of the donors because counts were too low. Some IMGT-functional V segments, including TRBV6-2 and TRBV6-3, could not be distinguished by the 87-base-pair reads and were therefore excluded. Three of the identified cytomegalovirus-associated TCR beta chains were confirmed in vitro to be specific for cytomegalovirus antigens. The presence/absence analyses assumed that sequencing depth was roughly uniform across donors, and that assumption may not be true.

Library prep was done by the immunoSEQ multiplex PCR assay. For the multiplex PCR, a mixture combining 60 forward primers for TCR Vbeta segments and 13 reverse primers for TCR Jbeta segments was used. Amplification of the CDR3 region of rearranged TCR beta genes was performed with a multiplex PCR assay on genomic DNA. The amplified TCR beta libraries were sequenced on the Illumina HiSeq System as 87-base-pair reads. Processing in the source paper ran as follows. Across the 666 repertoires, a later analysis counted tens of millions of unique TCR beta chains, around 11 million of which were shared by at least two donors. A nearest-neighbor algorithm error-corrected the raw reads and collapsed the reads into unique sequences, merging closely related sequences to remove PCR and sequencing errors. V, D and J gene segments were assigned by aligning CDR3 sequences to IMGT reference sequences. For a sequence to be retained, a match of at least six nucleotides was required to both a V gene segment and a J gene segment. Rearrangements were classified as productive when the CDR3 lacked stop codons and remained in frame with V and J, and all other rearrangements were classified as non-productive. CDR3 was defined according to IMGT convention as the region running from the second conserved V-encoded cysteine to the conserved J-encoded phenylalanine. The earlier analysis of about 560 of the donors excluded any sequence lacking an unambiguous match to a single V gene segment. An earlier analysis of fewer than 750 of the donors classified V segments as functional when productive rearrangements were above 56.7% and as segregating when the standard deviation between donors was above 5%. To diagnose cytomegalovirus status from the catalog of TCR beta chain sequences, a statistical classification framework was built. In a later analysis, TCR nucleotide sequences were compared against IMGT/GENE-DB human TR gene sequences so that V and J genes could be assigned. A later analysis assigned CDR3 sequences and most-parsimonious VDJ recombination scenarios with the TCRdist pipeline. In a later analysis, each TCR beta chain was defined by its CDR3 amino acid sequence together with its V-gene family, and reads lacking a unique V-gene family were excluded. As a way to deal with suspected cross-contamination and a sequencing artifact, a later analysis dropped over 550 nucleotide sequences that were highly shared and had low generation probability. In a later analysis, a clonal expansion index was calculated for each public chain from normalized within-repertoire ranks of inferred template counts. A later analysis computed generation probabilities with a VDJ recombination model fitted to out-of-frame rearrangements, and checked the results against IGoR. Hypergeometric tests were used in a later analysis to score TCR-TCR, TCR-HLA and TCR-CMV co-occurrence, with a repertoire-size bias correction applied to the TCR pairs. A later analysis estimated false discovery rates by permuting HLA or CMV assignments 20 times. In a later analysis, co-occurring TCRs were grouped using DBSCAN, and TCRdist sequence similarity was added for clustering within HLA-allele-positive subsets. Repertoires with fewer than 30,000 or more than 120,000 public chains, plus five repertoires with anomalous nucleotide sharing, were excluded from co-occurrence clustering. TCRdb took this table from immuneACCESS and kept in-frame rearrangements with V and J called. Such tables lack part of the clones; where checked against another copy, unresolved V genes explain under half of the gap, and the rest is unexplained. V, J and clone size are those of that table, while D and trimming were read from the DNA. The sample table records 200,000 to 250,000 clones; 75% of these occur just once. Clones ranked in the top ten supply 1.8% of the sample.

This sequence originates from a young woman in good health and CMV-seronegative. The chain links TRBV30 with TRBJ1-4; TRBD1 is possibly the D segment (6 matching bases). Sample: PBMCs. The DNA sequence reads TGTGCCTGGAGTGTACAGGGATTGAATGAAAAACTGTTTTTG. Protein translation: CAWSVQGLNEKLFL.